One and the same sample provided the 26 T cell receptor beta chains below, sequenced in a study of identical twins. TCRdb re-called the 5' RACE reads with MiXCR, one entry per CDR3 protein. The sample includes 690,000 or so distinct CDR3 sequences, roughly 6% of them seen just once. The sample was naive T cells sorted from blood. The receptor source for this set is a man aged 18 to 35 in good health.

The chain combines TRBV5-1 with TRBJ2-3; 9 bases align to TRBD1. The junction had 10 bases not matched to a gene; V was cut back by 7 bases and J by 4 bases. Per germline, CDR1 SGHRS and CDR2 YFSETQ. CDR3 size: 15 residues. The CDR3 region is CASSWRTGVPDTQYF. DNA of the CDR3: TGCGCCAGCTCTTGGCGGACAGGGGTGCCAGATACGCAGTATTTT.

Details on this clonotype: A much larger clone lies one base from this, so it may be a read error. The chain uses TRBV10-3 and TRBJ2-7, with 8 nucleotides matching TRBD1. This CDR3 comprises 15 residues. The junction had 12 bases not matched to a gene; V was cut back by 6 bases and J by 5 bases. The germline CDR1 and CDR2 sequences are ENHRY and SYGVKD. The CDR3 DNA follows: TGTGCCATCAGGGACCCTGGGACAGGATCGGACGAGCAGTACTTC. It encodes CAIRDPGTGSDEQYF.

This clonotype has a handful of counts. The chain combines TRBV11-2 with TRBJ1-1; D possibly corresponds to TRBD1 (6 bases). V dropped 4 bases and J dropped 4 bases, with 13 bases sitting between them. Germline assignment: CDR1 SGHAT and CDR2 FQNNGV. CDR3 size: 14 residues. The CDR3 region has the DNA TGTGCCAGCAGCTCACAAAGGGGGGCCACTGAAGCTTTCTTT. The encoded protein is CASSSQRGATEAFF.

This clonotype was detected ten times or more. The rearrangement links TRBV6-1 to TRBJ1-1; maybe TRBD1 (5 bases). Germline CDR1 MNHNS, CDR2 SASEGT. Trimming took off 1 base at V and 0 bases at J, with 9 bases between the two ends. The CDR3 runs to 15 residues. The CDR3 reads CASSEVGGMNTEAFF. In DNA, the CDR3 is TGTGCCAGCAGTGAAGTCGGGGGGATGAACACTGAAGCTTTCTTT.

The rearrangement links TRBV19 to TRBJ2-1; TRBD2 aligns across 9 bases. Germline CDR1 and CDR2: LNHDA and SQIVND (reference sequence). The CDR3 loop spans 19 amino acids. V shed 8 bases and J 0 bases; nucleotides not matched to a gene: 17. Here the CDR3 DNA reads TGTGCCAGTGTTAAACGCGCGGGGGGGTGGCGGGCCTCCTACAATGAGCAGTTCTTC. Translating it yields CASVKRAGGWRASYNEQFF.

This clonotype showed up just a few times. The CDR3 DNA follows: TGCGCCAGCAGCTTGTGGCTAGATGGCACAGATACGCAGTATTTT. Protein sequence: CASSLWLDGTDTQYF. The chain couples TRBV5-1 to TRBJ2-3; D not certain. Per the germline V gene, CDR1 is SGHRS and CDR2 is YFSETQ. V gave up 1 base and J gave up 1 base, with 10 bases separating them. The CDR3 spans 15 residues.

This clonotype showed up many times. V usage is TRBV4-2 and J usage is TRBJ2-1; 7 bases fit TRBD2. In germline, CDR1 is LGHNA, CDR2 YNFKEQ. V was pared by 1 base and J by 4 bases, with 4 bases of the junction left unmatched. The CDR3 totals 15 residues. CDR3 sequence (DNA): TGTGCCAGCAGCCAAGCGGGAGGCGGGTACAATGAGCAGTTCTTC. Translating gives CASSQAGGGYNEQFF.

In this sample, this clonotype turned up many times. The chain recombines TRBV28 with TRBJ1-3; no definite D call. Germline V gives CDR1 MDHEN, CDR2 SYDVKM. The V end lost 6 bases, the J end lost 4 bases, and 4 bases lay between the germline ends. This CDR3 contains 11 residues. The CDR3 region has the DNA TGTGCCAGCAGGCAGGGAAACACCATATATTTT. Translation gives CASRQGNTIYF.

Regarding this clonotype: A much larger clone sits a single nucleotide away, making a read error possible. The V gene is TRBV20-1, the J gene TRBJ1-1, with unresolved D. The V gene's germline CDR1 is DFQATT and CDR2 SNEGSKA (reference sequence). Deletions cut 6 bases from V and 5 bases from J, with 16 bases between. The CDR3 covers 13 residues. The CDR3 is CSATSSSGTEAFF. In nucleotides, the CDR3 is TGCAGTGCGACCTCCAGCTCTGGAACTGAAGCTTTCTTT.

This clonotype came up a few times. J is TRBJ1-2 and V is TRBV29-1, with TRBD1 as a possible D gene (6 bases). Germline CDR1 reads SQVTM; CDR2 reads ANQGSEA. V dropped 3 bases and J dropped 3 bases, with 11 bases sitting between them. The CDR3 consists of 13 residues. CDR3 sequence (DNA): TGCAGCGTTGACGAGACAGGACACTATGGCTACACCTTC. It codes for CSVDETGHYGYTF.

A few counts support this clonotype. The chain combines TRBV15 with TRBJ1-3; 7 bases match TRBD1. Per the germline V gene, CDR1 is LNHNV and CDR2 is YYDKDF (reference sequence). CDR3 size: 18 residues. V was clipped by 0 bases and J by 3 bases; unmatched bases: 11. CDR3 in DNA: TGTGCCACCAGCAGAGAAGGGCTGGGACAGCCATTTGGAAACACCATATATTTT. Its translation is CATSREGLGQPFGNTIYF.

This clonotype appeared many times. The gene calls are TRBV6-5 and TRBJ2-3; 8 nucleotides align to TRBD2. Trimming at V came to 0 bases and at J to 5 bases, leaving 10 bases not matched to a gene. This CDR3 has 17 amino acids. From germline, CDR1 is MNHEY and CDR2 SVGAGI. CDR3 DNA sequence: TGTGCCAGCAGTTACTCGACCGGAGCGGGAGATCTAGATACGCAGTATTTT. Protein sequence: CASSYSTGAGDLDTQYF.

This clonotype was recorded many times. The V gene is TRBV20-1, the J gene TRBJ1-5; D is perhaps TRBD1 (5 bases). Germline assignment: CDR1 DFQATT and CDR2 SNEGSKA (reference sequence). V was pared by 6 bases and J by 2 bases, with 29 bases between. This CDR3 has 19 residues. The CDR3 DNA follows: TGCAGTGCGGGAGCCCTTGGGGGGACTGGGATTGGGGGCAATCAGCCCCAGCATTTT. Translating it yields CSAGALGGTGIGGNQPQHF.

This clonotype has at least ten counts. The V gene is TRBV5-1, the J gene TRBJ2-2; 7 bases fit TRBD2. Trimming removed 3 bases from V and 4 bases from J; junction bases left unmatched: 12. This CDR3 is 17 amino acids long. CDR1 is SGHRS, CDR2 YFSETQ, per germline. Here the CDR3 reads CASSSTLTSSLTGELFF. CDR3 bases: TGCGCCAGCAGCTCTACCCTGACTAGCAGCCTCACCGGGGAGCTGTTTTTT.

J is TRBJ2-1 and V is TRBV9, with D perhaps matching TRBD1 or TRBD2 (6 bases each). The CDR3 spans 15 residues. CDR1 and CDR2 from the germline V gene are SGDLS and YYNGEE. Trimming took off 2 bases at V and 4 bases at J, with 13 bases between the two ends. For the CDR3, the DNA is TGTGCCAGCAGCGTCGGGGGCGGGAAGTACAATGAGCAGTTCTTC. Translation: CASSVGGGKYNEQFF.

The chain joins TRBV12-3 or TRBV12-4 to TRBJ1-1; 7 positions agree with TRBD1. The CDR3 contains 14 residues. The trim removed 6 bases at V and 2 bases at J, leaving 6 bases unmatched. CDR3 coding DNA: TGTGCCAGCAGGGGGACAGTGGGAAACACTGAAGCTTTCTTT. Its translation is CASRGTVGNTEAFF.

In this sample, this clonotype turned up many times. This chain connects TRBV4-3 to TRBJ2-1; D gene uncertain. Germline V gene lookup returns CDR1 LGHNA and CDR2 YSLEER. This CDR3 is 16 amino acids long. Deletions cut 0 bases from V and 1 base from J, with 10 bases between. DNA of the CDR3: TGCGCCAGCAGCCAAGACAAATCGTTATCCTACAATGAGCAGTTCTTC. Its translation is CASSQDKSLSYNEQFF.

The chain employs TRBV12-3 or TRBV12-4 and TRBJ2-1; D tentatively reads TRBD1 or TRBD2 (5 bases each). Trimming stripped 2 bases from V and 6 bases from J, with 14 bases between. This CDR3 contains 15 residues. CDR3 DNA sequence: TGTGCCAGCAGTTTAACGGGACGGATTTCCAATGAGCAGTTCTTC. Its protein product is CASSLTGRISNEQFF.

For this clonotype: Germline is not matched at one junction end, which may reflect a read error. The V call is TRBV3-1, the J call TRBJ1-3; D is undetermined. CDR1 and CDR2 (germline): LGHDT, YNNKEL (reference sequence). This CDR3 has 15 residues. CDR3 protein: CASSQDSGSGTTIYF. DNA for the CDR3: TGTGCCAGCAGCCAAGACTCCGGGTCTGGAACCACCATATATTTT.

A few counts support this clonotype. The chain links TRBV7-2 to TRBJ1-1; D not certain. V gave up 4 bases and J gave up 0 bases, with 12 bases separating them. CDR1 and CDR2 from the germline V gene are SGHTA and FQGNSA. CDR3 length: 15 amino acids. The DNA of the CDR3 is TGTGCCAGCAGCTCCCTAACACGGATGAACACTGAAGCTTTCTTT. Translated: CASSSLTRMNTEAFF.

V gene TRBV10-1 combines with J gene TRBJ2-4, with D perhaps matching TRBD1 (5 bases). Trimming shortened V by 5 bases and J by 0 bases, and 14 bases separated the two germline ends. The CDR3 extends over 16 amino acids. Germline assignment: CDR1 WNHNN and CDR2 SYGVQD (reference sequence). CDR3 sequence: CASSPGAALAKNIQYF. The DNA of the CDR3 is TGCGCCAGCAGTCCTGGGGCTGCTTTAGCCAAAAACATTCAGTACTTC.

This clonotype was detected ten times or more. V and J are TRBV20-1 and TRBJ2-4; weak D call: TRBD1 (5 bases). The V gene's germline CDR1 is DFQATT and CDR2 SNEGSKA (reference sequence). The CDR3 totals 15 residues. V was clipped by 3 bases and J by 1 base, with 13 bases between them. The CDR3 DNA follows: TGCAGTGCTAGTGGCAGGGATGGGGCCAAAAACATTCAGTACTTC. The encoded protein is CSASGRDGAKNIQYF.

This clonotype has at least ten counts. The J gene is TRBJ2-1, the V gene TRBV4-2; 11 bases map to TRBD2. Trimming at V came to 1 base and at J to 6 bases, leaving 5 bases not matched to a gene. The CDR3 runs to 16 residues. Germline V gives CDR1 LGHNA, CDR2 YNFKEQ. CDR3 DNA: TGTGCCAGCAGCCAAGCCGGACTAGCGGGTCCCAATGAGCAGTTCTTC. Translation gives CASSQAGLAGPNEQFF.

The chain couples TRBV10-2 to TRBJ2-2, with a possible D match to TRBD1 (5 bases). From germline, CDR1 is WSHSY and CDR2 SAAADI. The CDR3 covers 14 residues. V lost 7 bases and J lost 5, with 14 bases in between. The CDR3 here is CASIEASGTGELFF. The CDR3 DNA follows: TGCGCCAGCATCGAGGCTTCAGGGACCGGGGAGCTGTTTTTT.

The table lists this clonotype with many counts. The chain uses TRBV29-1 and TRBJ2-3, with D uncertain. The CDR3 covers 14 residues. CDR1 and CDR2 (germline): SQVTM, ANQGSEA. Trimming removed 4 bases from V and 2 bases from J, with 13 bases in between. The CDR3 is CSVAPPLTTDTQYF. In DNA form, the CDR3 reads TGCAGCGTTGCCCCTCCTTTGACCACAGATACGCAGTATTTT.

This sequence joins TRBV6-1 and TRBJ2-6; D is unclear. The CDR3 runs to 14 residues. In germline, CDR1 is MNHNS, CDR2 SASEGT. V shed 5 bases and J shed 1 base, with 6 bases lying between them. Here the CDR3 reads CASSQKSGANVLTF. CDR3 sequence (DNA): TGTGCCAGCAGTCAAAAATCTGGGGCCAACGTCCTGACTTTC.